The sample holds a few counts of the clone carrying this T cell receptor beta chain. Antigen: not known. The data are from a study of pediatric ulcerative colitis. Study-wide background: Seven patients showed pancolitis and two showed left-sided colitis. Whole-study results and caveats: Ulcerative colitis patients shared more blood-rectal clones than controls. Clonal expansions reduced rectal repertoire diversity in acute severe colitis. A couple of patients had blood samples with substantially reduced template counts.

Profiled with immunoSEQ multiplex PCR; TCRdb holds only in-frame clones, not every one. The table lists 30,000 or so clones, 80% to 90% of them singletons. The CDR3 sequence is 14 residues long. In germline, CDR1 is MGHDK, CDR2 SYGVNS. V lost 0 bases to trimming and J lost 6 bases, with 11 bases between them. One to two pinch biopsies were taken from the rectum during colonoscopy. The sequenced material came from gut tissue. This TCR was recovered from a boy younger than 18 with mild ulcerative colitis. The chain employs TRBV25-1 and TRBJ1-1, with D unresolved. The CDR3 spells CASSEYLSSAEAFF. CDR3 DNA sequence: TGTGCCAGCAGTGAATACCTCTCGTCCGCTGAAGCTTTCTTT.